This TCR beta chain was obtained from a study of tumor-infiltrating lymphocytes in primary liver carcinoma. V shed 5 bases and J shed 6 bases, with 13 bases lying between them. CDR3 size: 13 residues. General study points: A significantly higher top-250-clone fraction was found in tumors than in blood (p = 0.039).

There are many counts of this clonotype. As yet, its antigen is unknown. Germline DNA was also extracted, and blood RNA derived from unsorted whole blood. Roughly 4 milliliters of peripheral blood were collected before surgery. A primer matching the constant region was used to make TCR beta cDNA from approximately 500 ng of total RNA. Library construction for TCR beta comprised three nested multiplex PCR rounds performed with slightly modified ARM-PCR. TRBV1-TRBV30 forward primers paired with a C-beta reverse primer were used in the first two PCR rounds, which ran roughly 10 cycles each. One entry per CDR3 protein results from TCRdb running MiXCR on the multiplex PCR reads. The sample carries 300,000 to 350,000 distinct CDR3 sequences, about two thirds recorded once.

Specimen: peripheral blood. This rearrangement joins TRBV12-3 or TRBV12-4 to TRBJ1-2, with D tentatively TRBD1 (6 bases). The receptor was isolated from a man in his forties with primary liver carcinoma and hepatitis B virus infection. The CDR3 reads CASSRRGSDGYTF. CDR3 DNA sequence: TGTGCCAGCAGTCGTAGGGGGTCTGATGGCTACACCTTC.